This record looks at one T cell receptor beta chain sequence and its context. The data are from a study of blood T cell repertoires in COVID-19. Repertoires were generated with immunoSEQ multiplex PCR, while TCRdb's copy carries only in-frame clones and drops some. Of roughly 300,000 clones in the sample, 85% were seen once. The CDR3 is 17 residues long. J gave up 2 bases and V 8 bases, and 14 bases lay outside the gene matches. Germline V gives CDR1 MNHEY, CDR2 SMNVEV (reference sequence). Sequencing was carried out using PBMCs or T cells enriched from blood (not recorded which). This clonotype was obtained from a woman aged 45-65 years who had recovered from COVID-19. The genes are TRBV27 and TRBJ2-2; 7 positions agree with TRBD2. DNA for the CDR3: TGTGCCAGCGTTTGGCGATGGGGAGGGGTCAACACCGGGGAGCTGTTTTTT. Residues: CASVWRWGGVNTGELFF.